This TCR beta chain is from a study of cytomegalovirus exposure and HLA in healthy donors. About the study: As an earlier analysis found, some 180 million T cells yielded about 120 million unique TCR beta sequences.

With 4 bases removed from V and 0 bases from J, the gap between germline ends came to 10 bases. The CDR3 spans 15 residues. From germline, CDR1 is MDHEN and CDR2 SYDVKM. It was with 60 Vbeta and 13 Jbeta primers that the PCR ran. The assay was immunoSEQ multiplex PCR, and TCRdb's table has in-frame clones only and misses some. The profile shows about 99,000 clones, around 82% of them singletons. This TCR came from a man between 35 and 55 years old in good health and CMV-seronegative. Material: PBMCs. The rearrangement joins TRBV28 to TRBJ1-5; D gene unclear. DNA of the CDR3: TGTGCCAGCAGTTCCAGGCTCTATAGCAATCAGCCCCAGCATTTT. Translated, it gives CASSSRLYSNQPQHF. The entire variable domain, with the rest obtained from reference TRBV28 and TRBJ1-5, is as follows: DVKVTQSSRYLVKRTGEKVFLECVQDMDHENMFWYRQDPGLGLRLIYFSYDVKMKEKGDIPEGYSVSREKKERFSLILESASTNQTSMYLCASSSRLYSNQPQHFGDGTRLSIL.